What follows is one TCR beta chain and its context. Its antigen is unknown. This sample was taken from a study of CD8+ T cells in alopecia areata. Study summary: Treated patients were given 5 to 10 mg oral tofacitinib twice daily. Study results and limitations: Treatment with tofacitinib significantly lowered scalp clonality and reduced expanded CD8+ clones among the top 100.

Sequencing templates came from extracted RNA that was reverse transcribed into cDNA. Using immunoSEQ multiplex PCR, the repertoire was profiled, and TCRdb retains in-frame clones only, with some absent. This table holds approximately 140,000 clones, 86% found once. Trimming shortened V by 0 bases and J by 0 bases, and 11 bases separated the two germline ends. Germline assignment: CDR1 SEHNR and CDR2 FQNEAQ (reference sequence). The CDR3 covers 16 residues. The treatment: oral pan-JAK inhibitor, 5-10 mg twice daily. The chain carries TRBV7-9 and TRBJ1-1; D is unresolved. The TCR comes from a human donor with alopecia areata. The sample was CD8+ T cells sorted from blood, taken at week 4, from a patient treated with tofacitinib. The CDR3 loop is CASSLAGYGMNTEAFF. The CDR3 DNA is TGTGCCAGCAGCTTAGCAGGGTACGGGATGAACACTGAAGCTTTCTTT.